One and the same sample provided the 21 T cell receptor beta chains below, sequenced in a study of blood T cell repertoires in COVID-19. The assay was immunoSEQ multiplex PCR, and TCRdb's table has in-frame clones only and misses some. The sample lists 130,000 or so clones, more than 60% occurring once. What was sequenced was peripheral blood. Every receptor here comes from an older woman with acute or convalescent COVID-19.

The chain carries TRBV9 and TRBJ2-1; D is possibly TRBD1 (7 bases). Germline V gene lookup returns CDR1 SGDLS and CDR2 YYNGEE. V lost 3 bases, J lost 8 bases, and 15 bases lay in between. This CDR3 contains 14 residues. The CDR3 DNA reads as TGTGCCAGCAGCGACAGGGGAGGATCAGATGAGCAGTTCTTC. Protein product: CASSDRGGSDEQFF.

The chain couples TRBV7-2 to TRBJ1-5; D not resolved. The CDR3 has 12 amino acids. The germline V and J ends were trimmed by 5 bases and 4 bases, with 6 bases remaining between them. Germline values: CDR1 SGHTA, CDR2 FQGNSA. CDR3 loop: CASSLQNQPQHF. CDR3 nucleotide sequence: TGTGCCAGCAGCCTACAGAATCAGCCCCAGCATTTT.

V usage is TRBV19 and J usage is TRBJ1-5; D is perhaps TRBD1 (6 bases). Trimming shortened V by 4 bases and J by 4 bases, and 8 bases separated the two germline ends. Germline CDR1 reads LNHDA; CDR2 reads SQIVND (reference sequence). The CDR3 spans 13 residues. The CDR3, as DNA: TGTGCCAGTAGTAAACAGGGTAATCAGCCCCAGCATTTT. This codes for CASSKQGNQPQHF.

This chain joins TRBV7-2 and TRBJ2-7; D perhaps matches TRBD1 (6 bases). The germline CDR1 and CDR2 sequences are SGHTA and FQGNSA. The CDR3 sequence is 15 residues long. V was shortened by 3 bases and J by 0 bases, with 12 bases between the two germline ends. DNA for the CDR3: TGTGCCAGCAGCTTTTCCGGGACACACTCCTACGAGCAGTACTTC. It encodes CASSFSGTHSYEQYF.

This clone has only a few counts. The rearrangement uses TRBV6-5 and TRBJ1-1; D gene unclear. CDR1 is MNHEY and CDR2 is SVGAGI in the germline V gene. V lost 6 bases, J lost 3 bases, and 14 bases lay in between. The CDR3 is 14 amino acids. The CDR3 loop reads CASRLTVRDTEAFF. CDR3 DNA: TGTGCCAGCAGACTTACCGTTCGGGACACTGAAGCTTTCTTT.

This clone was seen only once. The V and J genes are TRBV6-5 and TRBJ1-1, with 8 bases that match TRBD1. The CDR3 is 16 residues long. V dropped 2 bases and J dropped 6; count of bases not matched to a gene: 11. The V gene's germline CDR1 is MNHEY and CDR2 SVGAGI. This CDR3 is CASSYRQGAPGAEAFF. The CDR3 coding sequence is TGTGCCAGCAGTTACCGGCAGGGGGCGCCGGGGGCTGAAGCTTTCTTT.

This clone was detected once. The chain links TRBV9 to TRBJ2-7; TRBD1 matches at 8 bases. Trimming cost V 4 bases and J 4 bases; bases outside gene matches: 10. This CDR3 has 15 amino acids. The V gene's germline CDR1 is SGDLS and CDR2 YYNGEE. This chain's CDR3 is CASSPAGTGGYEQYF. The CDR3 DNA is TGTGCCAGCAGCCCAGCCGGGACAGGAGGATACGAGCAGTACTTC. The variable domain in full, completed from reference TRBV9 and TRBJ2-7, reads DSGVTQTPKHLITATGQRVTLRCSPRSGDLSVYWYQQSLDQGLQFLIQYYNGEERAKGNILERFSAQQFPDLHSELNLSSLELGDSALYFCASSPAGTGGYEQYFGPGTRLTVT.

The table lists this clone with a few counts. V is TRBV4-1 and J is TRBJ2-5; 9 positions agree with TRBD2. The germline V gene has CDR1 MGHRA and CDR2 YSYEKL. V lost 3 bases and J lost 5; bases outside the gene matches: 10. The CDR3 spans 16 residues. Here the CDR3 reads CASSQLGAGGRETQYF. The CDR3 DNA follows: TGCGCCAGCAGCCAGCTGGGAGCGGGGGGACGGGAGACCCAGTACTTC.

This chain joins TRBV6-5 and TRBJ1-5; D gene uncertain. This CDR3 is 12 amino acids long. The germline V gene encodes CDR1 MNHEY and CDR2 SVGAGI. V lost 2 bases, J lost 7 bases, and 6 bases lay in between. This CDR3 reads CASSYPGQPQHF. The CDR3 nucleotides read TGTGCCAGCAGTTACCCAGGACAGCCCCAGCATTTT.

The chain couples TRBV7-2 to TRBJ1-6; 8 bases fit TRBD1. V lost 4 bases and J lost 13; bases outside the gene matches: 3. The CDR3 sequence is 12 residues long. Germline-derived CDR1 and CDR2 are SGHTA and FQGNSA. CDR3 loop: CASSSYRGPLHF. The CDR3 bases are TGTGCCAGCAGCTCCTACAGGGGGCCCCTCCACTTT.

The chain combines TRBV7-9 with TRBJ2-3, with 10 bases aligning to TRBD2. CDR1 and CDR2 (germline): SEHNR, FQNEAQ (reference sequence). The CDR3 contains 16 residues. Trimming removed 1 base from V and 6 bases from J; junction bases left unmatched: 7. For the CDR3, the DNA is TGTGCCAGCAGCTTAGAGGGTAGCGGGAGGTCCGATACGCAGTATTTT. Its translation is CASSLEGSGRSDTQYF.

The J gene is TRBJ1-2, the V gene TRBV9; TRBD1 aligns across 9 bases. The trim removed 3 bases at V and 8 bases at J, leaving 5 bases unmatched. Germline loops: CDR1 SGDLS, CDR2 YYNGEE. The CDR3 loop spans 13 amino acids. The CDR3 reads CASSGSGQGGYTF. In nucleotides, the CDR3 is TGTGCCAGCAGCGGCTCGGGACAGGGAGGCTACACCTTC.

This chain uses TRBV28 with TRBJ1-2, with D possibly TRBD1 on 5 matching bases. Germline assignment: CDR1 MDHEN and CDR2 SYDVKM. Trimming took 7 bases from V and 4 from J, leaving 16 bases between them. There are 14 residues in the CDR3. The CDR3 DNA reads TGTGCCAGCACCTTAGGGACCGGGAGCTATGGCTACACCTTC. This encodes CASTLGTGSYGYTF.

The chain employs TRBV27 and TRBJ1-2, with D possibly TRBD1 on 5 matching bases. CDR3 length: 14 residues. The V end was cut by 3 bases, the J end by 8 bases, with 16 bases between. Per the germline V gene, CDR1 is MNHEY and CDR2 is SMNVEV (reference sequence). In DNA, the CDR3 is TGTGCCAGCAGTTTTACGGGGGGGACGGTCGGCTACACCTTC. Translated: CASSFTGGTVGYTF.

This clone was seen only a few times. The identical CDR3 is also encoded by other nucleotide sequences in the sample. The chain is built from TRBV6-1 and TRBJ1-2; no clear D. CDR1 is MNHNS, CDR2 SASEGT, per germline. Trimming took off 1 base at V and 2 bases at J, with 8 bases between the two ends. The CDR3 loop spans 14 amino acids. The CDR3 loop reads CASSEGRGNYGYTF. CDR3 DNA: TGTGCCAGCAGTGAAGGCCGGGGAAACTATGGCTACACCTTC.

This chain links TRBV27 with TRBJ2-7, with D hard to call. The CDR3 length is 14 residues. The germline V gene encodes CDR1 MNHEY and CDR2 SMNVEV (reference sequence). V was pared by 6 bases and J by 0 bases, with 12 bases between. CDR3 residues: CASSPTMSSYEQYF. DNA for the CDR3: TGTGCCAGCAGCCCAACTATGAGCTCCTACGAGCAGTACTTC.

The chain links TRBV11-3 to TRBJ2-3; 10 bases are a match to TRBD1. The trim removed 3 bases at V and 3 bases at J, leaving 6 bases unmatched. The CDR3 has 16 amino acids. CDR1 SGHNT and CDR2 YENEEA come from the germline V gene. The CDR3 is CASSFGTGEMTDTQYF. For the CDR3, the DNA is TGTGCCAGCAGCTTCGGGACAGGGGAGATGACAGATACGCAGTATTTT.

The V call is TRBV4-3, the J call TRBJ2-1; TRBD2 agrees at 8 bases. Germline-derived CDR1 and CDR2 are LGHNA and YSLEER. V trimming: 1 base; J trimming: 0 bases; junction bases outside the gene matches: 5. CDR3 length: 17 amino acids. This CDR3 is CASSQGFAGGSYNEQFF. The CDR3 region has the DNA TGCGCCAGCAGCCAAGGGTTTGCGGGGGGCTCCTACAATGAGCAGTTCTTC.

This clone was picked up a small number of times. The chain combines TRBV9 with TRBJ1-1; no clear D gene. CDR1 is SGDLS, CDR2 YYNGEE, per germline. CDR3 size: 14 residues. Trimming removed 4 bases from V and 0 bases from J, with 10 bases in between. This CDR3 reads CASSPGMVNTEAFF. In DNA form, the CDR3 reads TGTGCCAGCAGCCCCGGGATGGTGAACACTGAAGCTTTCTTT.

Remarks on this clone: One base away lies a much larger clone, so this may be a sequencing read error. This same CDR3 is encoded by further DNA sequences in the sample. The chain employs TRBV10-3 and TRBJ2-7; the match to TRBD1 covers 7 bases. This CDR3 has 14 residues. The germline V gene has CDR1 ENHRY and CDR2 SYGVKD. Trimming took 4 bases from V and 4 from J; bases not matched to a gene: 7. For the CDR3, the DNA is TGTGCCATCAGTGCCGGAACAGGGGAATACGAGCAGTACTTC. This codes for CAISAGTGEYEQYF.

The rearrangement joins TRBV5-6 to TRBJ2-7, with D perhaps matching TRBD1 (5 bases). Trimming took off 0 bases at V and 1 base at J, with 17 bases between the two ends. The length of the CDR3 is 17 residues. Germline CDR1 SGHDT, CDR2 YYEEEE. As DNA, the CDR3 is TGTGCCAGCAGCTTGGTGGTAAGGCAGGGTGGGTCCTACGAGCAGTACTTC. Its translation is CASSLVVRQGGSYEQYF.